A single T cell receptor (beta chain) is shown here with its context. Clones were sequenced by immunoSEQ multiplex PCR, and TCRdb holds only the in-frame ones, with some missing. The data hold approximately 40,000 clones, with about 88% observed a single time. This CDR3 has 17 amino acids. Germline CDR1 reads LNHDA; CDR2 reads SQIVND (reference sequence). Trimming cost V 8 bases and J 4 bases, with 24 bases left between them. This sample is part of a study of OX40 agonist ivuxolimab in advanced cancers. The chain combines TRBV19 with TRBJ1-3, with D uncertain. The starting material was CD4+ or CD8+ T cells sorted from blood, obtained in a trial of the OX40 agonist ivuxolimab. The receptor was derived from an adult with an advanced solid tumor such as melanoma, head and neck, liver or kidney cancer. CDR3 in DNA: TGTGCCAGTTGGGGATTTGTTGAGGGTTCGGAAGGAAACACCATATATTTT. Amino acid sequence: CASWGFVEGSEGNTIYF.